Sequencing of this TCR beta chain was carried out in a study of cytomegalovirus exposure and HLA in healthy donors. Whole-study findings and limits: Later analysis suggested links between common viral pathogens and several top significant clusters.

The CDR3 has 15 residues. Trimming cost V 0 bases and J 3 bases, with 12 bases left between them. The germline gives CDR1 SGDLS, CDR2 YYNGEE. PCR primers comprised 60 Vbeta and 13 Jbeta primers. The assay was immunoSEQ multiplex PCR, and TCRdb's table has in-frame clones only and misses some. The sample shows under 150,000 clones, 65% to 85% of them seen only once. On this clone itself: The target antigen is unknown.

The TCR was taken from a male donor in good health and CMV-seronegative. Sequenced: PBMCs. The rearrangement joins TRBV9 to TRBJ1-2; D is unresolved. The CDR3 protein is CASSVGFAGYYGYTF. The CDR3 DNA reads TGTGCCAGCAGCGTAGGTTTTGCAGGATACTATGGCTACACCTTC.